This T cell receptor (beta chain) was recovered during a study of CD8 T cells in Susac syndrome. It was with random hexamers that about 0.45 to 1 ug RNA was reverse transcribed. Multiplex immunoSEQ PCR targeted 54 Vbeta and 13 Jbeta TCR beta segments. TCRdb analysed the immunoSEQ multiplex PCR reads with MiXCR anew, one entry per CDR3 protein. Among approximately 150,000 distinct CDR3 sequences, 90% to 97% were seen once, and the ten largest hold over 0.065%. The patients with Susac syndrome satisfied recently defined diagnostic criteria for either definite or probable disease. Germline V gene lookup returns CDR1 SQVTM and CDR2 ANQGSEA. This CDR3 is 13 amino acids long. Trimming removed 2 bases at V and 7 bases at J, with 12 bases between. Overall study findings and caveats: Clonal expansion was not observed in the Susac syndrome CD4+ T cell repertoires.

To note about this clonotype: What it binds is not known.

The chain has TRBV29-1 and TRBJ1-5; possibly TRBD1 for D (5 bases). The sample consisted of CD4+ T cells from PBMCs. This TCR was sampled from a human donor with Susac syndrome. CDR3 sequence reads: CSVEQGPGQPQHF. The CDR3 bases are TGCAGCGTTGAACAGGGCCCAGGACAGCCCCAGCATTTT.